This entry lists 29 T cell receptor beta chains sequenced from one sample in a study of cytomegalovirus exposure and HLA in healthy donors. It was with 60 Vbeta and 13 Jbeta primers that the PCR ran. Clones were sequenced by immunoSEQ multiplex PCR, and TCRdb holds only the in-frame ones, with some missing. This sample carries about 110,000 clones, 60% to 80% of them seen once, and the ten largest clones take 5% to 5.5%. What was sequenced was PBMCs. The receptor source for this set is a woman aged 25 to 39 in good health and CMV-seropositive.

Worth noting for this clone: Distinct nucleotide sequences in the sample also encode this CDR3. CDR3 loop: CSVDQGYGYTF. The CDR3 bases are TGCAGCGTTGATCAGGGTTATGGCTACACCTTC. The chain combines TRBV29-1 with TRBJ1-2; a weak D match, TRBD1 (5 bases). The CDR3 is 11 amino acids. CDR1 is SQVTM and CDR2 is ANQGSEA in the germline V gene. V gave up 3 bases and J gave up 5 bases, with 7 bases separating them.

The genes are TRBV19 and TRBJ2-7, with 15 nucleotides matching TRBD2. V was pared by 6 bases and J by 0 bases, with 6 bases of the junction left unmatched. The CDR3 totals 17 residues. Germline lookup yields CDR1 LNHDA and CDR2 SQIVND (reference sequence). CDR3 DNA sequence: TGTGCCAGTAGGGGGACTAGCGGGGGGAAAAGCTCCTACGAGCAGTACTTC. This translates into CASRGTSGGKSSYEQYF. Supplemented by reference TRBV19 and TRBJ2-7, the full variable domain reads DGGITQSPKYLFRKEGQNVTLSCEQNLNHDAMYWYRQDPGQGLRLIYYSQIVNDFQKGDIAEGYSVSREKKESFPLTVTSAQKNPTAFYLCASRGTSGGKSSYEQYFGPGTRLTVT.

In DNA form, the CDR3 reads TGCGCCAGCAGCTTCGATTCCCGGGTGGTTAACACTGAAGCTTTCTTT. Its translation is CASSFDSRVVNTEAFF. V and J are TRBV5-1 and TRBJ1-1; no clear D. CDR1 is SGHRS, CDR2 YFSETQ, per germline. The CDR3 extends over 16 amino acids. Trimming shortened V by 2 bases and J by 2 bases, and 16 bases separated the two germline ends.

The chain joins TRBV5-1 to TRBJ2-2, with 7 bases fitting TRBD1. Germline V lookup: CDR1 SGHRS, CDR2 YFSETQ. The V and J ends lost 1 base and 3 bases, in that order; junction bases with no gene match: 3. CDR3 length equals 15 residues. The CDR3 spells CASSLSGQYTGELFF. DNA of the CDR3: TGCGCCAGCAGCTTGTCGGGACAGTACACCGGGGAGCTGTTTTTT.

This rearrangement joins TRBV9 to TRBJ1-1; tentative D call: TRBD1 (5 bases). The CDR3 runs 15 residues. Germline V gene data show CDR1 as SGDLS and CDR2 as YYNGEE. The V end lost 3 bases, the J end lost 2 bases, and 14 bases lay between the germline ends. The CDR3 here is CASSDYVGPNTEAFF. CDR3 in DNA: TGTGCCAGCAGCGACTACGTGGGGCCTAACACTGAAGCTTTCTTT.

V usage is TRBV19 and J usage is TRBJ2-7; D perhaps matches TRBD1 (6 bases). The CDR3 covers 13 residues. Trimming left V 9 bases short and J 6 bases short, with 18 bases between. In germline, CDR1 is LNHDA, CDR2 SQIVND (reference sequence). CDR3 sequence (DNA): TGTGCCAGCCAACCGGGACATCTATCCGAGCAGTACTTC. Translated, it gives CASQPGHLSEQYF.

The genes are TRBV29-1 and TRBJ1-2, with D possibly TRBD1 on 5 matching bases. Germline-derived CDR1 and CDR2 are SQVTM and ANQGSEA. V was cut by 6 bases and J by 3 bases, with 11 bases left in between. The CDR3 loop spans 12 amino acids. This chain's CDR3 is CSVRGGYYGYTF. CDR3 in DNA: TGCAGCGTCCGGGGGGGGTACTATGGCTACACCTTC.

The chain carries TRBV5-6 and TRBJ1-4; D remains ambiguous. V gave up 1 base and J gave up 7 bases, with 23 bases separating them. From germline, CDR1 is SGHDT and CDR2 YYEEEE. This CDR3 is built from 18 residues. CDR3 in DNA: TGTGCCAGCAGCTTGAAAGTTTTCGCCGACGCCGCGGGTGAAAAACTGTTTTTT. Translating gives CASSLKVFADAAGEKLFF.

This clone turned up a few times. This rearrangement joins TRBV4-2 to TRBJ2-1, with TRBD2 matching over 10 bases. Losses at the gene ends were 0 bases for V and 1 base for J; bases not matched to a gene: 3. CDR1 and CDR2 from the germline V gene are LGHNA and YNFKEQ. There are 17 residues in the CDR3. CDR3 DNA: TGTGCCAGCAGCCAAGAAAGCGGGGGGGCGTCCTACAATGAGCAGTTCTTC. It yields the protein CASSQESGGASYNEQFF.

The chain carries TRBV5-6 and TRBJ2-7; 8 bases agree with TRBD1. The CDR3 contains 13 residues. Germline-derived CDR1 and CDR2 are SGHDT and YYEEEE. J was trimmed by 2 bases and V by 3 bases; bases with no gene match: 1. The DNA for the CDR3 is TGTGCCAGCAGCTGGGACAGGACCTACGAGCAGTACTTC. Protein: CASSWDRTYEQYF.

CDR3 in amino acids: CAWSSAGANTF. The CDR3 bases are TGTGCCTGGAGTTCTGCGGGGGCGAACACCTTC. The rearrangement joins TRBV30 to TRBJ1-2; TRBD1 might be the D (6 bases). Germline V lookup: CDR1 GTSNPN, CDR2 SVGIG (reference sequence). V dropped 2 bases and J dropped 12 bases, with 13 bases sitting between them. The CDR3 loop spans 11 amino acids.

As concerns this clone: The same CDR3 also results from other DNA sequences found in this sample. This sequence joins TRBV5-1 and TRBJ1-1; tentatively, D is TRBD1 (6 bases). The germline gives CDR1 SGHRS, CDR2 YFSETQ. Deletions cut 0 bases from V and 7 bases from J, with 10 bases between. The CDR3 is 13 residues long. CDR3 amino acids: CASSLDRGGEAFF. CDR3 DNA sequence: TGCGCCAGCAGCTTGGATAGGGGGGGTGAAGCTTTCTTT.

The chain joins TRBV7-2 to TRBJ1-2; D might be TRBD1 (6 bases). With 5 bases removed from V and 5 bases from J, the gap between germline ends came to 9 bases. Germline V gene sequence: CDR1 SGHTA, CDR2 FQGNSA. This CDR3 spans 12 amino acids. CDR3 sequence: CASSAQGYGYTF. CDR3 DNA sequence: TGTGCCAGCAGCGCACAGGGATATGGCTACACCTTC.

The J gene is TRBJ1-1, the V gene TRBV18; 7 positions agree with TRBD1. The CDR3 covers 17 residues. The V gene's germline CDR1 is KGHSH and CDR2 LQKENI. J lost 3 bases, V lost 3 bases, and 13 bases had no gene match. The CDR3 here is CASSPTQGLTGDTEAFF. CDR3 sequence (DNA): TGTGCCAGCTCACCGACCCAAGGTCTAACAGGGGACACTGAAGCTTTCTTT.

This clone was seen only once. The chain recombines TRBV2 with TRBJ1-1; D unclear. Germline assignment: CDR1 SNHLY and CDR2 FYNNEI. The CDR3 covers 14 residues. V was clipped by 0 bases and J by 2 bases, with 7 bases between them. CDR3 in amino acids: CASSEASVNTEAFF. The CDR3 DNA follows: TGTGCCAGCAGTGAAGCATCCGTAAACACTGAAGCTTTCTTT. The whole variable domain, filled in from reference TRBV2 and TRBJ1-1, reads EPEVTQTPSHQVTQMGQEVILRCVPISNHLYFYWYRQILGQKVEFLVSFYNNEISEKSEIFDDQFSVERPDGSNFTLKIRSTKLEDSAMYFCASSEASVNTEAFFGQGTRLTVV.

The rearrangement uses TRBV11-3 and TRBJ2-1; TRBD2 aligns across 10 bases. CDR1 is SGHNT, CDR2 YENEEA, per germline. J gave up 14 bases and V 4 bases, and 14 bases lay outside the gene matches. This CDR3 comprises 15 residues. CDR3 protein: CASSSRIAGGSAEFF. In DNA, the CDR3 is TGTGCCAGCAGCTCAAGGATAGCGGGAGGCTCGGCAGAGTTCTTC.

The rearrangement uses TRBV6-6 and TRBJ2-5; possibly TRBD2 for D (6 bases). CDR1 and CDR2 from the germline V gene are MNHNY and SVGAGI (reference sequence). The V end was cut by 0 bases, the J end by 5 bases, with 7 bases between. There are 13 residues in the CDR3. CDR3 sequence: CASSYSAGETQYF. CDR3 nucleotides: TGTGCCAGCAGTTACTCGGCGGGGGAGACCCAGTACTTC.

The chain has TRBV19 and TRBJ2-3; D uncertain. The CDR3 covers 12 residues. The germline V and J ends were trimmed by 3 bases and 6 bases, with 7 bases remaining between them. Germline V gene lookup returns CDR1 LNHDA and CDR2 SQIVND (reference sequence). In DNA, the CDR3 is TGTGCCAGTAGTATCACTTTGGATACGCAGTATTTT. It yields the protein CASSITLDTQYF. Using reference TRBV19 and TRBJ2-3 for the parts outside the CDR3, the full variable domain is DGGITQSPKYLFRKEGQNVTLSCEQNLNHDAMYWYRQDPGQGLRLIYYSQIVNDFQKGDIAEGYSVSREKKESFPLTVTSAQKNPTAFYLCASSITLDTQYFGPGTRLTVL.

The J gene is TRBJ2-1, the V gene TRBV5-1; D perhaps matches TRBD1 (6 bases). Germline CDR1 and CDR2: SGHRS and YFSETQ. The CDR3 loop spans 14 amino acids. The V gene lost 2 bases and the J gene lost 4 bases, with 10 bases spanning the gap. The CDR3 reads CASSFGQIYNEQFF. The CDR3 DNA reads as TGCGCCAGCAGCTTTGGACAGATTTACAATGAGCAGTTCTTC.

The J gene is TRBJ1-2, the V gene TRBV30, with D uncertain. The ends were cut back, 0 bases at V and 2 bases at J, with 10 bases in the middle. This CDR3 is 14 amino acids long. The germline V gene has CDR1 GTSNPN and CDR2 SVGIG (reference sequence). This chain's CDR3 is CAWSVINTNYGYTF. The CDR3 DNA is TGTGCCTGGAGTGTAATTAACACCAACTATGGCTACACCTTC.

The J gene is TRBJ2-7, the V gene TRBV19; perhaps TRBD2 as D (5 bases). V was shortened by 5 bases and J by 4 bases, with 15 bases between the two germline ends. The V gene's germline CDR1 is LNHDA and CDR2 SQIVND (reference sequence). This CDR3 has 14 amino acids. CDR3 nucleotide sequence: TGTGCCAGTAGTCTGGACTTTGACGGGTACGAGCAGTACTTC. Translating gives CASSLDFDGYEQYF.

J is TRBJ1-1 and V is TRBV13; tentative D call: TRBD1 (6 bases). CDR1 PRHDT and CDR2 FYEKMQ come from the germline V gene (reference sequence). The V and J ends lost 7 bases and 11 bases respectively, with 17 bases between them. The CDR3 is 12 residues long. CDR3 residues: CASTIGGTYAFF. CDR3 nucleotide sequence: TGTGCCAGCACCATAGGGGGGACTTACGCTTTCTTT.

The chain employs TRBV28 and TRBJ2-7; TRBD2 agrees at 8 bases. This CDR3 is built from 15 residues. V lost 5 bases and J lost 1; bases outside the gene matches: 7. Germline V lookup: CDR1 MDHEN, CDR2 SYDVKM. The CDR3 DNA follows: TGTGCCAGCAGTCCCCGCGGGGGGTATTCCTACGAGCAGTACTTC. As protein: CASSPRGGYSYEQYF.

This CDR3 reads CASSDPGQGLAGTYNEQFF. In nucleotides, the CDR3 is TGTGCCAGCAGTGACCCAGGACAGGGACTAGCGGGGACGTACAATGAGCAGTTCTTC. The chain combines TRBV6-1 with TRBJ2-1; 13 bases align to TRBD2. The CDR3 is made up of 19 amino acids. CDR1 is MNHNS, CDR2 SASEGT, per germline. Losses at the gene ends were 3 bases for V and 4 bases for J; bases not matched to a gene: 12.

The V gene is TRBV7-9, the J gene TRBJ1-5, with D hard to call. The CDR3 sequence is 12 residues long. V was pared by 5 bases and J by 6 bases, with 8 bases between. CDR1 is SEHNR and CDR2 is FQNEAQ in the germline V gene (reference sequence). CDR3 bases: TGTGCCAGCAGCCGCGAGGCTCAGCCCCAGCATTTT. Its translation: CASSREAQPQHF. Variable domain in full (rest from reference TRBV7-9 and TRBJ1-5): DTGVSQNPRHKITKRGQNVTFRCDPISEHNRLYWYRQTLGQGPEFLTYFQNEAQLEKSRLLSDRFSAERPKGSFSTLEIQRTEQGDSAMYLCASSREAQPQHFGDGTRLSIL.

V and J are TRBV18 and TRBJ2-7; D gene uncertain. V was clipped by 4 bases and J by 2 bases, with 9 bases between them. Germline V gives CDR1 KGHSH, CDR2 LQKENI. The CDR3 loop spans 13 amino acids. CDR3 bases: TGTGCCAGCTCACTGGCGGCTACCTACGAGCAGTACTTC. Translating gives CASSLAATYEQYF.

In the case of this clone: Different DNA sequences within this sample yield the same CDR3. The V gene is TRBV18, the J gene TRBJ2-3; perhaps TRBD1 as D (7 bases). CDR1 is KGHSH, CDR2 LQKENI, per germline. The length of the CDR3 is 19 residues. V shed 1 base and J shed 2 bases, with 22 bases lying between them. The CDR3 sequence is CASSPQNWRGPRYTDTQYF. The CDR3 DNA follows: TGTGCCAGCTCACCACAAAATTGGAGGGGGCCCAGATACACAGATACGCAGTATTTT.

V gene TRBV19 combines with J gene TRBJ2-3, with D possibly TRBD1 on 7 matching bases. The ends were cut back, 5 bases at V and 2 bases at J, with 14 bases in the middle. Germline CDR1 is LNHDA and CDR2 is SQIVND (reference sequence). The CDR3 runs 15 residues. The CDR3 region is CASSPQGGFTDTQYF. CDR3 DNA: TGTGCCAGTAGTCCTCAGGGGGGTTTCACAGATACGCAGTATTTT.

V usage is TRBV19 and J usage is TRBJ2-2; D perhaps matches TRBD1 (5 bases). V was clipped by 1 base and J by 4 bases, with 7 bases between them. The CDR3 is 14 amino acids. Germline-derived CDR1 and CDR2 are LNHDA and SQIVND (reference sequence). CDR3: CASSIGRVTGELFF. The CDR3 region has the DNA TGTGCCAGTAGTATAGGCAGGGTCACCGGGGAGCTGTTTTTT. Full variable domain (missing parts from reference TRBV19 and TRBJ2-2): DGGITQSPKYLFRKEGQNVTLSCEQNLNHDAMYWYRQDPGQGLRLIYYSQIVNDFQKGDIAEGYSVSREKKESFPLTVTSAQKNPTAFYLCASSIGRVTGELFFGEGSRLTVL.